These T cell receptor beta chains were read from a single sample in a study of T cells after yellow fever vaccination. TCRdb re-derived calls from the 5' RACE reads in MiXCR, one entry per CDR3 protein. The sample holds 170,000 or so distinct CDR3 sequences, roughly 8.8% seen once. Sequencing used CD8+ T cells sorted from PBMCs, obtained 45 days after the yellow fever booster vaccination. The receptors shown here come from a man aged 18-30 years who received the YFV17D yellow fever vaccine. Both conserved end residues are part of each CDR3. The D gene is left open where the match is weak. Clone size appears in some rows only: once, few, many, or a class for an expanded clone.

j_call d_call v_call clone_size cdr3_aa cdr3_nt
TRBJ1-6 TRBD1 TRBV3-1 . CASSQGGDRSPLHF TGTGCCAGCAGCCAAGGAGGGGACAGGTCACCCCTCCACTTT
TRBJ2-5 . TRBV11-2 many CASSLTPGSETQYF TGTGCCAGCAGCTTAACACCGGGGTCGGAGACCCAGTACTTC
TRBJ2-2 . TRBV11-2 . CASSSSDPMTGELFF TGTGCCAGCAGCTCCTCCGACCCGATGACCGGGGAGCTGTTTTTT
TRBJ1-1 . TRBV13 few CASSLVRENTEAFF TGTGCCAGCAGCTTAGTTCGGGAGAACACTGAAGCTTTCTTT
TRBJ1-5 . TRBV6-2/TRBV6-3 few CASSYRESNQPQHF TGTGCCAGCAGTTACAGGGAAAGCAATCAGCCCCAGCATTTT
TRBJ2-7 TRBD2 TRBV6-1 few CASSALAGGTYEQYF TGTGCCAGCAGTGCGCTAGCGGGGGGGACCTACGAGCAGTACTTC
TRBJ2-2 TRBD1 TRBV5-1 few CASSLDLVSGTVSGSNTGELFF TGCGCCAGCAGCTTGGACCTAGTCTCCGGGACAGTCAGCGGTTCGAACACCGGGGAGCTGTTTTTT
TRBJ2-7 TRBD1 TRBV5-1 few CASSLTGVRNEQYF TGCGCCAGCAGCTTGACAGGGGTAAGAAACGAGCAGTACTTC
TRBJ2-3 . TRBV7-7 . CASSPSGVGTSTDTQYF TGTGCCAGCAGCCCCTCGGGGGTAGGCACTAGCACAGATACGCAGTATTTT
TRBJ2-7 . TRBV10-3 many CAGARDSYEQYF TGTGCCGGGGCCCGAGACTCCTACGAGCAGTACTTC
TRBJ1-4 . TRBV7-9 few CASSPSFVAGEKLFF TGTGCCAGCAGCCCCAGTTTCGTGGCGGGTGAAAAACTGTTTTTT
TRBJ2-1 TRBD1 TRBV9 few CASKDRGYEQFF TGTGCCAGCAAGGACAGGGGCTATGAGCAGTTCTTC
TRBJ2-3 TRBD2 TRBV7-9 . CASSSSGGRADTQYF TGTGCCAGCAGCAGTAGCGGGGGGAGAGCAGATACGCAGTATTTT
TRBJ2-7 . TRBV6-5 few CASGPQPTTSHEQYF TGTGCCAGCGGACCTCAGCCGACTACTTCCCACGAGCAGTACTTC
TRBJ1-5 TRBD1 TRBV6-4 . CASSETTGGGQPQHF TGTGCCAGCAGTGAGACCACAGGGGGCGGTCAGCCCCAGCATTTT
TRBJ2-1 TRBD2 TRBV4-3 many CASSQGTSNYNEQFF TGCGCCAGCAGCCAAGGGACTAGCAATTACAATGAGCAGTTCTTC
TRBJ1-2 . TRBV12-3/TRBV12-4 . CASSVGQSYGYTF TGTGCCAGCAGTGTCGGACAGAGCTATGGCTACACCTTC
TRBJ2-7 TRBD1 TRBV19 . CASSPGSGGYEQYF TGTGCCAGTAGTCCCGGGTCAGGGGGTTACGAGCAGTACTTC
TRBJ2-2 . TRBV29-1 few CSVVAAGELFF TGCAGCGTTGTTGCCGCCGGGGAGCTGTTTTTT
TRBJ2-1 TRBD2 TRBV12-3/TRBV12-4 . CASLTPIAGGSDEQFF TGTGCCAGCCTCACTCCTATAGCGGGGGGAAGCGATGAGCAGTTCTTC
TRBJ1-5 TRBD1 TRBV28 . CASSWGQGNSNQPQHF TGTGCCAGCAGTTGGGGACAGGGTAATAGCAATCAGCCCCAGCATTTT
TRBJ1-1 . TRBV3-1 few CAAGGVRDTEAFF TGTGCCGCCGGAGGTGTGAGGGACACTGAAGCTTTCTTT
TRBJ1-5 . TRBV3-1 few CASSQDSGSNQPQHF TGTGCCAGCAGCCAAGATTCGGGAAGCAATCAGCCCCAGCATTTT
TRBJ2-3 TRBD2 TRBV3-1 . CASSLTGGGRLDTQYF TGTGCCAGCAGCCTCACCGGCGGGGGGCGATTAGATACGCAGTATTTT
TRBJ1-2 . TRBV6-6 . CASSAGGTANYGYTF TGTGCCAGCAGTGCCGGAGGGACCGCTAACTATGGCTACACCTTC
TRBJ2-3 TRBD2 TRBV28 few CASSPSGGGQTDTQYF TGTGCCAGCAGCCCTTCCGGGGGGGGCCAGACAGATACGCAGTATTTT
TRBJ1-2 . TRBV6-2/TRBV6-3 . CASSYGPFGGYTF TGTGCCAGCAGTTACGGACCGTTTGGTGGCTACACCTTC
TRBJ2-3 . TRBV5-4 few CASTRLGVTDTQYF TGTGCCAGCACCCGACTAGGAGTGACAGATACGCAGTATTTT
TRBJ2-2 TRBD1 TRBV5-5 few CASSLVSGGGELFF TGTGCCAGCAGCTTGGTTTCAGGGGGAGGGGAGCTGTTTTTT
TRBJ2-7 . TRBV2 many CASTVGYEQYF TGTGCCAGCACCGTAGGGTACGAGCAGTACTTC
TRBJ1-6 . TRBV12-3/TRBV12-4 . CASSSLRRGDNSPLHF TGTGCCAGCAGTTCCCTACGGAGGGGGGATAATTCACCCCTCCACTTT
TRBJ2-3 TRBD1 TRBV7-6 many CASGRDRGPDTQYF TGTGCCAGCGGCCGGGACAGGGGTCCAGATACGCAGTATTTT
TRBJ1-2 . TRBV13 . CASSFYREASIYGYTF TGTGCCAGCAGTTTCTACAGGGAGGCGTCCATCTATGGCTACACCTTC
TRBJ1-1 . TRBV30 few CAWNRYRVNTEAFF TGTGCCTGGAATCGATACAGGGTAAACACTGAAGCTTTCTTT
TRBJ2-4 TRBD1 TRBV27 few CASSFTGQGVWEQYF TGTGCCAGCAGTTTCACCGGACAGGGAGTTTGGGAACAGTACTTC
TRBJ2-5 . TRBV4-1 few CASSQDPPGAQETQYF TGCGCCAGCAGCCAAGATCCTCCAGGAGCTCAAGAGACCCAGTACTTC
TRBJ2-3 TRBD2 TRBV7-9 . CASSPLAGNFADTQYF TGTGCCAGCAGCCCCCTAGCGGGGAACTTCGCAGATACGCAGTATTTT
TRBJ2-5 . TRBV30 few CAWTESFGRGAETQYF TGTGCCTGGACGGAAAGCTTCGGCAGGGGGGCAGAGACCCAGTACTTC
TRBJ1-1 TRBD1 TRBV5-1 many CASRTGTGGEGTEAFF TGCGCCAGCCGTACCGGGACAGGGGGCGAGGGCACTGAAGCTTTCTTT
TRBJ2-3 . TRBV6-2/TRBV6-3 few CASSQVVTDTQYF TGTGCCAGCAGTCAGGTAGTCACAGATACGCAGTATTTT
TRBJ2-2 TRBD1 TRBV4-2 few CASSQDWGDRGPGELFF TGTGCCAGCAGCCAAGATTGGGGAGACAGGGGCCCCGGGGAGCTGTTTTTT
TRBJ2-1 TRBD2 TRBV4-1 . CASRRTSGENYNEQFF TGCGCCAGCCGCCGGACTAGCGGGGAGAACTACAATGAGCAGTTCTTC
TRBJ2-1 TRBD2 TRBV5-6 . CASSALVLAGGPIGEQFF TGTGCCAGCAGCGCCCTCGTGCTAGCGGGGGGGCCCATTGGTGAGCAGTTCTTC
TRBJ2-7 TRBD1 TRBV12-3/TRBV12-4 many CASSLHLTGRYEQYF TGTGCCAGCAGTTTGCATTTGACAGGGCGATACGAGCAGTACTTC
TRBJ2-1 . TRBV5-1 few CASSPVTVPQEQFF TGCGCCAGCAGCCCGGTGACAGTTCCCCAGGAGCAGTTCTTC
TRBJ2-1 TRBD2 TRBV27 . CASSWLGAGGPLEQFF TGTGCCAGCAGTTGGCTGGGAGCGGGGGGGCCTCTTGAGCAGTTCTTC
TRBJ2-2 . TRBV5-1 . CASRTSTGELFF TGCGCCAGCAGAACGAGCACCGGGGAGCTGTTTTTT
TRBJ1-3 . TRBV20-1 . CSARGDSGNTIYF TGCAGTGCTAGAGGGGATTCTGGAAACACCATATATTTT
TRBJ1-2 . TRBV18 . CASSPSDSLGYGYTF TGTGCCAGCTCACCAAGTGACAGCTTGGGCTATGGCTACACCTTC
TRBJ2-3 TRBD2 TRBV9 few CASSGPGTGGRDTDTQYF TGTGCCAGCAGCGGACCCGGGACGGGGGGGCGAGACACAGATACGCAGTATTTT
TRBJ1-2 . TRBV4-2 many CASSQEGSYGYTF TGTGCCAGCAGCCAAGAGGGCTCCTATGGCTACACCTTC
TRBJ1-1 . TRBV10-3 . CAISAGAGNTEAFF TGTGCCATCAGTGCTGGGGCCGGGAACACTGAAGCTTTCTTT
TRBJ1-1 . TRBV4-2 . CASSHSTVNTEAFF TGTGCCAGCAGCCACTCGACAGTGAACACTGAAGCTTTCTTT
TRBJ2-5 . TRBV6-5 few CASSYGAGHQETQYF TGTGCCAGCAGTTACGGGGCAGGGCACCAAGAGACCCAGTACTTC
TRBJ2-1 TRBD2 TRBV15 few CATSGPGTSGTTYNEQFF TGTGCCACCAGCGGACCCGGGACTAGCGGGACGACCTACAATGAGCAGTTCTTC